Listed below are T cell receptor beta chains from one sample, sequenced in a study of T cell repertoires in cytomegalovirus infection. TCRdb ran MiXCR on the reads and lists one entry per CDR3 protein. The top ten clones hold 10% to 15% of a sample with approximately 730,000 distinct CDR3 sequences, 29% of them seen once. No antigen has been identified for these receptors. The sample here was cultured CD8+ T cells from PBMCs, taken from culture after CMV antigen stimulation. The receptor set was obtained from a human donor in good health (CMV status not recorded). Some clones in this sample may be carry-over from other donors' samples. The CDR3 runs from the conserved cysteine through the conserved F or W. Each record gives: D gene, clone size, J gene, V gene, CDR3 protein, CDR3 DNA. D genes are given only for firm matches. Size is stated for part of the rows, as once, few or many counts, or as a class when the clone is expanded.

>TRBD2|.|TRBJ2-3|TRBV5-1
CASSPVAGLAGTDTQYF
TGCGCCAGCAGCCCCGTCGCGGGACTAGCGGGCACAGATACGCAGTATTTT
>.|.|TRBJ1-4|TRBV4-1
CASSQEDGELFF
TGCGCCAGCAGCCAAGAAGATGGGGAACTGTTTTTT
>TRBD2|few|TRBJ2-2|TRBV6-5
CASLAGGSTGELFF
TGTGCCAGCCTAGCGGGGGGGTCCACCGGGGAGCTGTTTTTT
>.|few|TRBJ2-2|TRBV7-6
CASSTASGGVGELFF
TGTGCCAGCAGCACAGCATCCGGGGGCGTTGGGGAGCTGTTTTTT
>.|few|TRBJ1-5|TRBV27
CASSFSANQPQHF
TGTGCCAGCAGTTTTTCCGCCAATCAGCCCCAGCATTTT
>.|.|TRBJ2-1|TRBV6-2/TRBV6-3
CASSYSTGGGTDYNEQFF
TGTGCCAGCAGTTACTCGACTGGCGGGGGCACAGATTACAATGAGCAGTTCTTC
>TRBD1|few|TRBJ2-5|TRBV7-6
CASSLAGTGGLETQYF
TGTGCCAGCAGCCTCGCCGGGACAGGGGGTTTAGAGACCCAGTACTTC
>.|few|TRBJ2-5|TRBV11-2
CASSPSGRQETQYF
TGTGCCAGCAGCCCGAGTGGCAGGCAAGAGACCCAGTACTTC
>.|.|TRBJ2-2|TRBV2
CASSESGAATDTGELFF
TGTGCCAGCAGTGAATCAGGGGCAGCCACGGACACCGGGGAGCTGTTTTTT
>.|many|TRBJ2-5|TRBV7-2
CASSNRGQLHETQYF
TGTGCCAGCAGCAACCGTGGACAGTTACATGAGACCCAGTACTTC
>TRBD2|many|TRBJ2-1|TRBV7-2
CASSSFLADEQFF
TGTGCCAGCAGTTCATTCCTAGCGGATGAGCAGTTCTTC
>TRBD2|many|TRBJ2-3|TRBV7-2
CASSLVSGGTTDTQYF
TGTGCCAGCAGCTTAGTTAGCGGGGGGACCACAGATACGCAGTATTTT
>TRBD1|.|TRBJ2-7|TRBV12-3/TRBV12-4
CASSGRDSYEQYF
TGTGCCAGCAGCGGTCGGGACAGCTACGAGCAGTACTTC
>.|many|TRBJ1-1|TRBV7-2
CASSLGTQGNTEAFF
TGTGCCAGCAGCTTAGGTACCCAGGGGAACACTGAAGCTTTCTTT
>TRBD2|.|TRBJ2-3|TRBV2
CARMEAGGPADTQYF
TGTGCCAGGATGGAAGCGGGGGGGCCGGCAGATACGCAGTATTTT
>TRBD2|.|TRBJ2-2|TRBV5-1
CASSHLGGGKHTGELFF
TGCGCCAGCAGCCACCTCGGGGGGGGGAAACACACCGGGGAGCTGTTTTTT
>.|.|TRBJ1-1|TRBV6-6
CASSSEPPGVIMNTEAFF
TGTGCCAGCAGTTCAGAACCCCCCGGAGTTATTATGAACACTGAAGCTTTCTTT
>.|.|TRBJ2-1|TRBV7-9
CASSSGAEQFF
TGTGCCAGCAGCTCGGGGGCTGAGCAGTTCTTC
>.|.|TRBJ2-7|TRBV7-2
CASSLELPGAYEQYF
TGTGCCAGCAGCTTAGAACTGCCGGGGGCCTACGAGCAGTACTTC
>.|few|TRBJ2-1|TRBV6-5
CASSPPGGGLGQFF
TGTGCCAGCAGTCCCCCGGGAGGGGGCTTGGGGCAGTTCTTC
>TRBD1|.|TRBJ1-5|TRBV12-3/TRBV12-4
CASSFSLPVTGGSLIQPQHF
TGTGCCAGCAGTTTTTCGCTCCCAGTAACAGGGGGGTCTCTGATTCAGCCCCAGCATTTT
>.|once|TRBJ2-2|TRBV12-5
CASGPAYELNTGELFF
TGTGCTAGTGGTCCGGCCTATGAATTGAACACCGGGGAGCTGTTTTTT
>.|.|TRBJ1-2|TRBV20-1
CSASYGYTF
TGCAGTGCCTCTTATGGCTACACCTTC
>TRBD2|.|TRBJ2-1|TRBV7-4
CASNLWTSGASSYNEQFF
TGTGCCAGCAATTTGTGGACTAGCGGGGCGAGCTCCTACAATGAGCAGTTCTTC
>.|.|TRBJ1-2|TRBV7-8
CASSLPFGGRGYTF
TGTGCCAGCAGCTTACCCTTCGGGGGCCGAGGCTACACCTTC
>.|few|TRBJ2-4|TRBV7-2
CASSLGGADIQYF
TGTGCCAGCAGCTTAGGGGGGGCGGACATTCAGTACTTC
>.|.|TRBJ2-6|TRBV7-8
CASSLERARFSGANVLTF
TGTGCCAGCAGCTTAGAACGGGCCAGATTCTCTGGGGCCAACGTCCTGACTTTC
>TRBD2|.|TRBJ2-1|TRBV11-2
CASSPSGGLLTEQFF
TGTGCCAGCAGCCCTAGCGGGGGGCTTTTGACTGAGCAGTTCTTC
>TRBD1|.|TRBJ2-3|TRBV7-6
CASSPDRYTDTQYF
TGTGCCAGCAGCCCGGACAGGTACACAGATACGCAGTATTTT
>TRBD1|.|TRBJ1-1|TRBV29-1
CSVQGENTEAFF
TGCAGCGTTCAGGGGGAAAACACTGAAGCTTTCTTT
>.|few|TRBJ2-7|TRBV7-9
CASSLIPGSPYEQYF
TGTGCCAGCAGCCTTATACCCGGTTCCCCCTACGAGCAGTACTTC
>.|.|TRBJ1-1|TRBV27
CASSPRGGRWAFF
TGTGCCAGCAGTCCCCGCGGCGGCCGGTGGGCTTTCTTT
>TRBD1|few|TRBJ1-5|TRBV4-3
CASSQDRGGQPQHF
TGCGCCAGCAGCCAGGACAGGGGGGGTCAGCCCCAGCATTTT
>.|many|TRBJ1-5|TRBV19
CASITRSTFLSNQPQHF
TGTGCCAGTATAACGCGAAGTACCTTTCTTAGCAATCAGCCCCAGCATTTT
>.|.|TRBJ1-1|TRBV2
CASPRAGGIEAFF
TGTGCCAGCCCCAGGGCTGGAGGGATTGAAGCTTTCTTT
>.|.|TRBJ2-4|TRBV6-6
CASIPGAKNIQYF
TGTGCCAGCATTCCGGGAGCCAAAAACATTCAGTACTTC
>TRBD1|many|TRBJ1-1|TRBV7-6
CASSLGQGNTEAFF
TGTGCCAGCAGTTTGGGACAGGGGAACACTGAAGCTTTCTTT